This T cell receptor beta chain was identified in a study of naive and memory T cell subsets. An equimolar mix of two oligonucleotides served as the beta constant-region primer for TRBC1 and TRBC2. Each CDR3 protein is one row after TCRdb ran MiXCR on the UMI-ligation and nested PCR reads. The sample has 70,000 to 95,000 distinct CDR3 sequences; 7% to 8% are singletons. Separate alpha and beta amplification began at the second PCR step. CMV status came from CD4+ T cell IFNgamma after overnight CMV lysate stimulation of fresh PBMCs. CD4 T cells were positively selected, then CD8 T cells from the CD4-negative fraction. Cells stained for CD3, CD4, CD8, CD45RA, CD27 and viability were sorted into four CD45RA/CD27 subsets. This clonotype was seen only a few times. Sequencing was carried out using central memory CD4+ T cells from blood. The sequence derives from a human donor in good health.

The CDR3 DNA sequence: TGCAGTGCTAGGAGGGAGAGCGGTCAGCCCCAGCATTTT. Protein sequence: CSARRESGQPQHF. The chain employs TRBV20-1 and TRBJ1-5; D ambiguous. Per the germline V gene, CDR1 is DFQATT and CDR2 is SNEGSKA (reference sequence). The CDR3 is 13 residues long. Trimming cost V 3 bases and J 6 bases, with 12 bases left between them.